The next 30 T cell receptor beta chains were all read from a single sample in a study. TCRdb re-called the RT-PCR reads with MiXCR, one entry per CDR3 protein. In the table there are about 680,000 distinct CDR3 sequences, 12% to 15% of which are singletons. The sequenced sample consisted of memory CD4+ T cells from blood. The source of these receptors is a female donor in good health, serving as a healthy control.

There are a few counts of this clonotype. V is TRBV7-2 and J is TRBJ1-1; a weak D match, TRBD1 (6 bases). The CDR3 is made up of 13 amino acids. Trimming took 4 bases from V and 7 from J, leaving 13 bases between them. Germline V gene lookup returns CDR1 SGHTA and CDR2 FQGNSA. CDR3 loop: CASSSTRDNEAFF. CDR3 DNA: TGTGCCAGCAGCTCTACCCGGGACAATGAAGCTTTCTTT.

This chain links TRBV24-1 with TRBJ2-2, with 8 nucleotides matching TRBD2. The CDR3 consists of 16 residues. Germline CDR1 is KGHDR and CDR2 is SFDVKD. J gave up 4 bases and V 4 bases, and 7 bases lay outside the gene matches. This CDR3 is CATSDSAGAVTGELFF. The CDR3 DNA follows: TGTGCCACCAGTGACTCAGCGGGAGCGGTCACCGGGGAGCTGTTTTTT.

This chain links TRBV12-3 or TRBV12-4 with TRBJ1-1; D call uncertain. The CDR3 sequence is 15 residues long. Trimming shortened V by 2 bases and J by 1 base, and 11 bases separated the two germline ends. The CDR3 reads CASSLRPLPNTEAFF. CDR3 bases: TGTGCCAGCAGTTTAAGACCACTCCCGAACACTGAAGCTTTCTTT.

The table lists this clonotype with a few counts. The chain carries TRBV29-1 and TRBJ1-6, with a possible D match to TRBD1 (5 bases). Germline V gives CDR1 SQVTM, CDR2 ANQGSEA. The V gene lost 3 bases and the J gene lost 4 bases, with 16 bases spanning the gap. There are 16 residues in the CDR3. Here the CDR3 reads CSVEGYRPPYNSPLHF. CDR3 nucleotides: TGCAGCGTTGAGGGGTACAGGCCGCCTTATAATTCACCCCTCCACTTT.

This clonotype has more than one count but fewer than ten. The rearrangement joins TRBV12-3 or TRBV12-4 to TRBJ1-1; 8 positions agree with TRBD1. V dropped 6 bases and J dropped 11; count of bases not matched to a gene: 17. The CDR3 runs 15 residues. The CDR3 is CASSSNIQGALTAFF. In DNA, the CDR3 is TGTGCCAGCAGCTCCAATATCCAGGGGGCTTTGACGGCTTTCTTT.

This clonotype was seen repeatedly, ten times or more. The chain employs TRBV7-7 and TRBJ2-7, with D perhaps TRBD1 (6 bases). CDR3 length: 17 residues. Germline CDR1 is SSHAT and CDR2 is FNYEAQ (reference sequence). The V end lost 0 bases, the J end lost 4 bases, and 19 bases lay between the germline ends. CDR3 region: CASSLAQNSDSGYEQYF. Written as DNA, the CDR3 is TGTGCCAGCAGCTTAGCCCAAAATTCGGACAGTGGTTACGAGCAGTACTTC.

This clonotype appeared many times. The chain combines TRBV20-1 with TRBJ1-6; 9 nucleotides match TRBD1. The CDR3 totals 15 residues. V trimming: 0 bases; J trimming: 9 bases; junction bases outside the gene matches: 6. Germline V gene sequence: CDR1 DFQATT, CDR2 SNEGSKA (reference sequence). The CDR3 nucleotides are TGCAGTGCTAGAGATCTGGGACAGGGCGTTTCACCCCTCCACTTT. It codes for CSARDLGQGVSPLHF.

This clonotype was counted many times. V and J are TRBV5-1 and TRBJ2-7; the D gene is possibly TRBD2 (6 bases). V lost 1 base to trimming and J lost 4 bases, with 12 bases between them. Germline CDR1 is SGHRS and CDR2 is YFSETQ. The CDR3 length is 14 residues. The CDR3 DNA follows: TGCGCCAGCAGCTTGACTAGCCAGACGTACGAGCAGTACTTC. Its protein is CASSLTSQTYEQYF.

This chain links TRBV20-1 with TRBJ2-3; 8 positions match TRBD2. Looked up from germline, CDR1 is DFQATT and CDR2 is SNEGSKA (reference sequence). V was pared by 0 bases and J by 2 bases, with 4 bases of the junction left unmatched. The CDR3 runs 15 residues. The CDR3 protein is CSARDLSGITDTQYF. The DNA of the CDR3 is TGCAGTGCTAGAGATCTTAGCGGGATCACAGATACGCAGTATTTT.

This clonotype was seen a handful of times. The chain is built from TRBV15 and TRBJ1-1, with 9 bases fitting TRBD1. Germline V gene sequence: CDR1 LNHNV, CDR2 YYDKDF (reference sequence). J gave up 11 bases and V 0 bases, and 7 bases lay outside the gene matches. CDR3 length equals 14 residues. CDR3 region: CATSRDNTGTGAFF. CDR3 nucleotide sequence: TGTGCCACCAGCAGAGATAACACCGGGACAGGGGCTTTCTTT.

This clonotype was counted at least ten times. The CDR3 sequence is CASSYDGQGSYEQYF. The CDR3 DNA reads TGTGCCAGCAGTTATGACGGACAGGGGAGCTACGAGCAGTACTTC. This chain joins TRBV6-5 and TRBJ2-7; TRBD1 matches at 9 bases. The CDR3 sequence is 15 residues long. CDR1 and CDR2 (germline): MNHEY, SVGAGI. V lost 3 bases, J lost 3 bases, and 6 bases stayed unmatched.

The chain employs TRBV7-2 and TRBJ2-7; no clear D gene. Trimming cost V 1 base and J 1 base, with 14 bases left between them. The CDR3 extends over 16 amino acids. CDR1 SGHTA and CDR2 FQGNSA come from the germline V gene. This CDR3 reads CASSLGVLGGSYEQYF. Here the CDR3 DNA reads TGTGCCAGCAGCTTAGGGGTTCTTGGCGGTTCCTACGAGCAGTACTTC.

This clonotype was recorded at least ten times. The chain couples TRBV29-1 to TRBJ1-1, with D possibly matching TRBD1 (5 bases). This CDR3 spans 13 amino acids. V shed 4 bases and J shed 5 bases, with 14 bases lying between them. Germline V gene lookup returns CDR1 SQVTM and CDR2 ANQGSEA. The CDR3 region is CSVGGREGTEAFF. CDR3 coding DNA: TGCAGCGTTGGTGGCAGGGAGGGAACTGAAGCTTTCTTT.

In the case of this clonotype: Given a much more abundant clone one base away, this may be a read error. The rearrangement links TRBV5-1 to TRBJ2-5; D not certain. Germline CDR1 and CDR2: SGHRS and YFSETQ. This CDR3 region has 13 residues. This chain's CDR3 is CASSFTPQETQCF. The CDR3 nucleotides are TGCGCCAGCAGCTTTACCCCTCAAGAGACCCAGTGCTTC. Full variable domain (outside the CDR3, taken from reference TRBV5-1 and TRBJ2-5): KAGVTQTPRYLIKTRGQQVTLSCSPISGHRSVSWYQQTPGQGLQFLFEYFSETQRNKGNFPGRFSGRQFSNSRSEMNVSTLELGDSALYLCASSFTPQETQCFGPGTRLLVL.

The CDR3 nucleotides read TGTGCCAGCAGCGTAGAAACTGGGGGTGATGAGACCCAGTACTTC. As protein: CASSVETGGDETQYF. This chain joins TRBV9 and TRBJ2-5; D tentatively fits TRBD1 or TRBD2 (5 bases each). The CDR3 loop spans 15 amino acids. V lost 0 bases to trimming and J lost 5 bases, with 14 bases between them. Germline V gene data show CDR1 as SGDLS and CDR2 as YYNGEE. The full variable domain, its missing parts supplied by reference TRBV9 and TRBJ2-5, is DSGVTQTPKHLITATGQRVTLRCSPRSGDLSVYWYQQSLDQGLQFLIQYYNGEERAKGNILERFSAQQFPDLHSELNLSSLELGDSALYFCASSVETGGDETQYFGPGTRLLVL.

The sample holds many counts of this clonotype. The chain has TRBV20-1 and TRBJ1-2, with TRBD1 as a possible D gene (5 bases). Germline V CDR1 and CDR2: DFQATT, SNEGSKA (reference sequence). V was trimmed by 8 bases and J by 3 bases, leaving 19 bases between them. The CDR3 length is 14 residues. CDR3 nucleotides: TGCAGTCTTGGGGCAATAGAAGTATACTATGGCTACACCTTC. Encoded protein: CSLGAIEVYYGYTF.

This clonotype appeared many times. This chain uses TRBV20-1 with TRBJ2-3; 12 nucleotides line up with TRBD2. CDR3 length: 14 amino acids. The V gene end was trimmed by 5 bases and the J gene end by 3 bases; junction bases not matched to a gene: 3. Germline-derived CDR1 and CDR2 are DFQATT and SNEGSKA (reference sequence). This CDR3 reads CSAPTSGRTDTQYF. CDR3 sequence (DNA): TGCAGTGCTCCTACTAGCGGGAGGACAGATACGCAGTATTTT.

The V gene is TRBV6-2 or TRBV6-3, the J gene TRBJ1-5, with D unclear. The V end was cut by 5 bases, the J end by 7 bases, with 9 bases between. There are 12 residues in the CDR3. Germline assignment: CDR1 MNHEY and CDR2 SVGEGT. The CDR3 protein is CASSGPRQPQHF. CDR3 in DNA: TGTGCCAGCAGTGGCCCAAGGCAGCCCCAGCATTTT.

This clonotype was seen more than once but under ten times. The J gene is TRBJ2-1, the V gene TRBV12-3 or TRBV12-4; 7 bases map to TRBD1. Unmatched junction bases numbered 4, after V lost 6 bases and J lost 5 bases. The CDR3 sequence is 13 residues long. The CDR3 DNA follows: TGTGCCAGCAGGGGTACAGGGGACAATGAGCAGTTCTTC. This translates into CASRGTGDNEQFF.

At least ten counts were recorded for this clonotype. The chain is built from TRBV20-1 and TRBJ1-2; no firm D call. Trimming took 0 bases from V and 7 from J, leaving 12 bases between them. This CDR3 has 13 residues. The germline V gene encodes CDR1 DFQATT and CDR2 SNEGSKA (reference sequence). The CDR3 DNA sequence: TGCAGTGCTAGAGATAAAAGGGTACCTGGCTACACCTTC. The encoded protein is CSARDKRVPGYTF.

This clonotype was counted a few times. The CDR3 here is CASMTSGREAETQYF. In DNA, the CDR3 is TGTGCCAGCATGACTAGCGGGAGGGAGGCGGAGACCCAGTACTTC. The rearrangement uses TRBV6-5 and TRBJ2-5; 14 positions match TRBD2. This CDR3 has 15 residues. Germline assignment: CDR1 MNHEY and CDR2 SVGAGI. After removal of 7 bases from V and 5 bases from J, the junction contained 6 bases not matched to a gene.

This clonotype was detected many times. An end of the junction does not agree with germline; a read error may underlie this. CDR3 protein: CSAIMASGSTDTQYF. CDR3 DNA: TGCAGCGCTATTATGGCTAGCGGAAGCACAGATACGCAGTATTTT. The chain links TRBV20-1 to TRBJ2-3; the match to TRBD2 covers 7 bases. The germline V gene has CDR1 DFQATT and CDR2 SNEGSKA (reference sequence). The CDR3 length is 15 residues.

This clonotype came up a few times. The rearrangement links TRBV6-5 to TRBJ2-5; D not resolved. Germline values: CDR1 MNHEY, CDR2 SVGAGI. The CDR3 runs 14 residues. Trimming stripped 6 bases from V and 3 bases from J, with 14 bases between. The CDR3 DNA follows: TGTGCCAGCAGGAAACGGTGGCAGGAAGAGACCCAGTACTTC. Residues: CASRKRWQEETQYF.

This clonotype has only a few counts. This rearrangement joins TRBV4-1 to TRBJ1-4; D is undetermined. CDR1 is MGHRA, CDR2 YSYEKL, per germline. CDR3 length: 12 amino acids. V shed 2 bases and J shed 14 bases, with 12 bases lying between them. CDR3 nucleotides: TGCGCCAGCAGCCAACGCCAGGATTGGCTGTTTTTT. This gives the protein CASSQRQDWLFF.

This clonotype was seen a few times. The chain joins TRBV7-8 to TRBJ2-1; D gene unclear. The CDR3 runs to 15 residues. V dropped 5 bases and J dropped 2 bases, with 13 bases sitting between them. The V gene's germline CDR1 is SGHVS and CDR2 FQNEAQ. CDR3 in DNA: TGTGCCAGCAGCCGAGTCGGCGGACCCTACAATGAGCAGTTCTTC. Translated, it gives CASSRVGGPYNEQFF. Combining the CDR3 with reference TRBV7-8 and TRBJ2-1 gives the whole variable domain GAGVSQSPRYKVAKRGQDVALRCDPISGHVSLFWYQQALGQGPEFLTYFQNEAQLDKSGLPSDRFFAERPEGSVSTLKIQRTQQEDSAVYLCASSRVGGPYNEQFFGPGTRLTVL.

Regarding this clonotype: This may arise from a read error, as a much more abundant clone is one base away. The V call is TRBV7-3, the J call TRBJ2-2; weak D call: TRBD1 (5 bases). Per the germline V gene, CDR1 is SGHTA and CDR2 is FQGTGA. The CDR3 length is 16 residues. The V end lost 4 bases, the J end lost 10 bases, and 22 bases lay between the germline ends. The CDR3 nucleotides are TGTGCCAGCAGCTCCGCGGCAGGGTCCTACAGCGAGGAGCTGTTTTTT. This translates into CASSSAAGSYSEELFF. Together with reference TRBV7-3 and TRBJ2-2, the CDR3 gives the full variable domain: GAGVSQTPSNKVTEKGKYVELRCDPISGHTALYWYRQSLGQGPEFLIYFQGTGAADDSGLPNDRFFAVRPEGSVSTLKIQRTERGDSAVYLCASSSAAGSYSEELFFGEGSRLTVL.

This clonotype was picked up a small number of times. The CDR3: CASSLSLSSPGETQYF. For the CDR3, the DNA is TGCGCCAGCAGCTTGTCGCTTAGCTCGCCAGGGGAGACCCAGTACTTC. V is TRBV5-1 and J is TRBJ2-5; tentatively, D is TRBD1 (5 bases). From germline, CDR1 is SGHRS and CDR2 YFSETQ. V shed 1 base and J shed 5 bases, with 18 bases lying between them. The CDR3 is 16 residues long.

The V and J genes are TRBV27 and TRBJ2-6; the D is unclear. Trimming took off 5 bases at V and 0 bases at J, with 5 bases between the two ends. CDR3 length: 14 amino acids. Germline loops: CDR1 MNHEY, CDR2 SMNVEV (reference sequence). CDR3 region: CASSMASGANVLTF. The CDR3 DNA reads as TGTGCCAGCAGTATGGCCTCTGGGGCCAACGTCCTGACTTTC.

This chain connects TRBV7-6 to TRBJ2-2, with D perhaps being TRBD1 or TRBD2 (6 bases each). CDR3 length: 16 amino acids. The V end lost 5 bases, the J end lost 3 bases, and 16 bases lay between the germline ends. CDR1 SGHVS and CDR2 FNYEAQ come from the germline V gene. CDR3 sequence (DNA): TGTGCCAGCAGCCCCAATAGGGGGGAGTACACCGGGGAGCTGTTTTTT. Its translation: CASSPNRGEYTGELFF.

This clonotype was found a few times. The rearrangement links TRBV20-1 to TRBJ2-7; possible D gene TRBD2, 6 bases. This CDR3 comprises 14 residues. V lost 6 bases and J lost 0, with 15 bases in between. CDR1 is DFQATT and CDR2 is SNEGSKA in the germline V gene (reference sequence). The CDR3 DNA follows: TGCAGTGCCCCCTACCGGGACTTCTCCTACGAGCAGTACTTC. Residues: CSAPYRDFSYEQYF.